The 25 T cell receptor beta chains reported below all come from one sample, sequenced in a study of blood T cell repertoires in COVID-19. TCRdb's table, derived via immunoSEQ multiplex PCR, lists solely in-frame clones and lacks some. The sample records about 140,000 clones, 80% to 85% being singletons. The specimen was peripheral blood. The source of these receptors is a human donor in a cohort sampled during active COVID-19.

The V call is TRBV12-3 or TRBV12-4, the J call TRBJ1-3; D not resolved. Trimming removed 6 bases from V and 3 bases from J, with 6 bases in between. The CDR3 extends over 12 amino acids. The CDR3 DNA follows: TGTGCCAGCAGCACAGATGGAAACACCATATATTTT. As protein: CASSTDGNTIYF.

This chain joins TRBV6-5 and TRBJ2-7; D possibly corresponds to TRBD2 (5 bases). The CDR3 sequence is 15 residues long. CDR1 and CDR2 (germline): MNHEY, SVGAGI. Trimming took off 6 bases at V and 4 bases at J, with 19 bases between the two ends. DNA of the CDR3: TGTGCCAGCAGCCCCGCTCGGGGAGCCCGGTACGAGCAGTACTTC. Translated, it gives CASSPARGARYEQYF.

The V call is TRBV19, the J call TRBJ2-6; TRBD1 agrees at 9 bases. The germline V gene has CDR1 LNHDA and CDR2 SQIVND (reference sequence). Germline trimming cut 7 bases from V and 4 bases from J; bases unmatched to any gene: 8. The CDR3 totals 16 residues. The CDR3 spells CASTPGQGSGANVLTF. As DNA, the CDR3 is TGTGCCAGTACTCCGGGACAGGGCAGCGGGGCCAACGTCCTGACTTTC.

V is TRBV7-9 and J is TRBJ2-7; tentative D call: TRBD2 (5 bases). Germline V gene data show CDR1 as SEHNR and CDR2 as FQNEAQ (reference sequence). This CDR3 spans 15 amino acids. Trimming cost V 1 base and J 1 base, with 11 bases left between them. The CDR3: CASSLERQRSYEQYF. CDR3 bases: TGTGCCAGCAGCTTAGAGCGGCAGAGATCCTACGAGCAGTACTTC.

In nucleotides, the CDR3 is TGTGCCAGCAGCCTGGGACTAGCGGGAGTTAGTGAGCAGTTCTTC. Its protein product is CASSLGLAGVSEQFF. V and J are TRBV6-5 and TRBJ2-1, with 14 bases matching TRBD2. After removal of 6 bases from V and 9 bases from J, the junction contained 7 bases not matched to a gene. Germline V lookup: CDR1 MNHEY, CDR2 SVGAGI. The CDR3 spans 15 residues.

The V gene is TRBV18, the J gene TRBJ2-5; the D gene is possibly TRBD2 (6 bases). Deletions cut 5 bases from V and 0 bases from J, with 16 bases between. Germline V gives CDR1 KGHSH, CDR2 LQKENI. The CDR3 is 16 amino acids. Here the CDR3 DNA reads TGTGCCAGCTCAACCGACCCTATAGCGGACCAAGAGACCCAGTACTTC. It specifies CASSTDPIADQETQYF.

The chain has TRBV14 and TRBJ2-2, with 9 nucleotides matching TRBD1. V shed 6 bases and J 4 bases; nucleotides not matched to a gene: 6. The CDR3 extends over 15 amino acids. Germline V lookup: CDR1 SGHDN, CDR2 FVKESK. The DNA of the CDR3 is TGTGCCAGCAGAGAAGGGACAGGGAGCACCGGGGAGCTGTTTTTT. Translating it yields CASREGTGSTGELFF.

The chain joins TRBV27 to TRBJ2-2; D perhaps matches TRBD2 (5 bases). The CDR3 length is 15 residues. Between the trimmed V and J ends, which lost 7 bases and 7 bases, there was a span of 19 bases. Germline V gene data show CDR1 as MNHEY and CDR2 as SMNVEV (reference sequence). CDR3 sequence: CASTRMGWRIGELFF. CDR3 nucleotide sequence: TGTGCCAGCACCCGTATGGGTTGGAGGATCGGGGAGCTGTTTTTT.

This clone appeared once. V usage is TRBV25-1 and J usage is TRBJ1-5, with D perhaps matching TRBD1 (6 bases). CDR1 is MGHDK and CDR2 is SYGVNS in the germline V gene. The germline V and J ends were trimmed by 9 bases and 3 bases, with 24 bases remaining between them. This CDR3 spans 17 amino acids. The CDR3 region is CARGVGSSGQINQPQHF. The CDR3 DNA reads as TGTGCCAGGGGCGTTGGCAGCAGTGGACAGATCAATCAGCCCCAGCATTTT. The full variable domain, its missing parts supplied by reference TRBV25-1 and TRBJ1-5, is EADIYQTPRYLVIGTGKKITLECSQTMGHDKMYWYQQDPGMELHLIHYSYGVNSTEKGDLSSESTVSRIRTEHFPLTLESARPSHTSQYLCARGVGSSGQINQPQHFGDGTRLSIL.

The genes are TRBV3-1 (or the pseudogene TRBV3-2) and TRBJ2-7; 12 bases are shared with TRBD2. CDR1 is LGHDT and CDR2 is YNNKEL in the germline V gene (reference sequence). The CDR3 has 15 residues. V trimming: 6 bases; J trimming: 4 bases; junction bases outside the gene matches: 7. The CDR3 bases are TGTGCCAGCAGTCTGACTAGCGGGAGAACTTACGAGCAGTACTTC. This translates into CASSLTSGRTYEQYF.

The chain employs TRBV7-3 and TRBJ2-1; 7 bases match TRBD1. Looked up from germline, CDR1 is SGHTA and CDR2 is FQGTGA. V was pared by 4 bases and J by 4 bases, with 1 base of the junction left unmatched. This CDR3 has 13 residues. In nucleotides, the CDR3 is TGTGCCAGCAGCTGGGGACAGTACAATGAGCAGTTCTTC. Translating it yields CASSWGQYNEQFF.

V and J are TRBV15 and TRBJ2-1, with 9 bases matching TRBD2. Trimming at V came to 1 base and at J to 7 bases, leaving 17 bases not matched to a gene. There are 19 residues in the CDR3. Germline CDR1 and CDR2: LNHNV and YYDKDF (reference sequence). The CDR3, as DNA: TGTGCCACCAGCAGAGGGGGGGCAGGGGGTAGCGGGAGTTCAAATGAGCAGTTCTTC. Its translation: CATSRGGAGGSGSSNEQFF.

The V gene is TRBV9, the J gene TRBJ2-7, with TRBD2 matching 9 bases. The ends lost 4 bases at V and 3 bases at J; junction bases unmatched: 8. This CDR3 region has 15 residues. Germline loops: CDR1 SGDLS, CDR2 YYNGEE. Here the CDR3 DNA reads TGTGCCAGCAGCCCTCGACTAGCGGTATTCTACGAGCAGTACTTC. Translated, it gives CASSPRLAVFYEQYF.

V and J are TRBV28 and TRBJ1-5; D unresolved. V gave up 3 bases and J gave up 1 base, with 7 bases separating them. Germline CDR1 and CDR2: MDHEN and SYDVKM. The CDR3 consists of 14 residues. The CDR3 nucleotides read TGTGCCAGCAGTTTGTCGGAGAGCAATCAGCCCCAGCATTTT. Translated, it gives CASSLSESNQPQHF. The full variable domain, its missing parts supplied by reference TRBV28 and TRBJ1-5, is DVKVTQSSRYLVKRTGEKVFLECVQDMDHENMFWYRQDPGLGLRLIYFSYDVKMKEKGDIPEGYSVSREKKERFSLILESASTNQTSMYLCASSLSESNQPQHFGDGTRLSIL.

This chain uses TRBV15 with TRBJ1-4, with TRBD1 matching 7 bases. The CDR3 loop spans 15 amino acids. The germline V gene has CDR1 LNHNV and CDR2 YYDKDF (reference sequence). V shed 1 base, J shed 7 bases, and the junction held 6 bases outside the gene matches. In DNA, the CDR3 is TGTGCCACCAGCAGAGCCAGGACAGGCGCTGAAAAACTGTTTTTT. Its protein is CATSRARTGAEKLFF.

The CDR3 nucleotides are TGCGCCAGCAGCCAAGAACCCAGGGGGCTTAGTAACATTCAGTACTTC. Its protein is CASSQEPRGLSNIQYF. The chain recombines TRBV4-3 with TRBJ2-4; 8 bases line up with TRBD1. The CDR3 covers 16 residues. Germline V gene lookup returns CDR1 LGHNA and CDR2 YSLEER. Unmatched junction bases numbered 8, after V lost 0 bases and J lost 7 bases.

This clone was counted between two and nine times. The rearrangement uses TRBV27 and TRBJ1-1, with 7 bases that match TRBD1. This CDR3 is 16 amino acids long. From germline, CDR1 is MNHEY and CDR2 SMNVEV (reference sequence). The J segment lost 2 bases and the V segment lost 10 bases, leaving 16 bases of the junction unmatched. CDR3 coding DNA: TGTGCCACCCTTCCGATACCGACAGGGTTTAACACTGAAGCTTTCTTT. Translating gives CATLPIPTGFNTEAFF.

The V gene is TRBV28, the J gene TRBJ2-5; tentative D call: TRBD1 (5 bases). The V and J ends lost 3 bases and 2 bases respectively, with 13 bases between them. This CDR3 contains 15 residues. The germline CDR1 and CDR2 sequences are MDHEN and SYDVKM. In nucleotides, the CDR3 is TGTGCCAGCAGTTTCTCTTCAGGGTTGCAAGAGACCCAGTACTTC. Translation: CASSFSSGLQETQYF.

This clone appeared a few times. This sequence joins TRBV9 and TRBJ1-3, with TRBD1 identical over 10 bases. The length of the CDR3 is 15 residues. The germline CDR1 and CDR2 sequences are SGDLS and YYNGEE. With V trimmed by 5 bases and J by 3 bases, 5 bases remained unmatched. The CDR3 reads CASSRGQGGGNTIYF. CDR3 in DNA: TGTGCCAGCAGTCGCGGACAGGGGGGTGGAAACACCATATATTTT.

This clone was detected only once. The CDR3 coding sequence is TGTGCCAGCAGCGTAGCAGCGGGGCACTCCTACGAGCAGTACTTC. Residues: CASSVAAGHSYEQYF. V usage is TRBV9 and J usage is TRBJ2-7, with 7 bases lining up with TRBD2. This CDR3 is 15 amino acids long. Germline CDR1 reads SGDLS; CDR2 reads YYNGEE. J gave up 0 bases and V 0 bases, and 3 bases lay outside the gene matches.

V and J are TRBV3-1 (or the pseudogene TRBV3-2) and TRBJ2-5, with 11 bases fitting TRBD2. With V trimmed by 3 bases and J by 3 bases, 9 bases remained unmatched. Germline-derived CDR1 and CDR2 are LGHDT and YNNKEL (reference sequence). CDR3 length: 17 amino acids. As DNA, the CDR3 is TGTGCCAGCAGCCATCAACTAGCGGGAGCGTGGGAAGAGACCCAGTACTTC. This encodes CASSHQLAGAWEETQYF.

This clone has just one count. This chain connects TRBV11-2 to TRBJ2-7, with 10 nucleotides matching TRBD2. J lost 6 bases, V lost 6 bases, and 11 bases had no gene match. The CDR3 covers 15 residues. Germline V gene data show CDR1 as SGHAT and CDR2 as FQNNGV. CDR3 in amino acids: CASRPPGLARLEQYF. The DNA of the CDR3 is TGTGCCAGCAGGCCACCGGGACTAGCGAGGCTCGAGCAGTACTTC.

This chain uses TRBV9 with TRBJ2-7, with D maybe TRBD2 (5 bases). The CDR3 spans 12 residues. Trimming shortened V by 7 bases and J by 4 bases, and 12 bases separated the two germline ends. CDR1 and CDR2 from the germline V gene are SGDLS and YYNGEE. CDR3 DNA: TGTGCCAGCGGGAGCGCTAAATACGAGCAGTACTTC. As protein: CASGSAKYEQYF.

The chain has TRBV5-4 and TRBJ2-5; 7 positions match TRBD1. The CDR3 is made up of 14 amino acids. V lost 0 bases, J lost 2 bases, and 1 base stayed unmatched. CDR1 and CDR2 from the germline V gene are SGHNT and YYREEE (reference sequence). CDR3 in DNA: TGTGCCAGCAGCTTGGCGGGACAGCAAGAGACCCAGTACTTC. Amino acid sequence: CASSLAGQQETQYF.

The CDR3 spells CASPPRDTLSSYEQYF. Here the CDR3 DNA reads TGTGCCAGCCCGCCTAGGGACACTCTGTCCTCCTACGAGCAGTACTTC. The chain combines TRBV28 with TRBJ2-7, with D possibly TRBD1 on 6 matching bases. V lost 8 bases and J 0 bases, leaving 20 bases between the germline ends. CDR1 and CDR2 (germline): MDHEN, SYDVKM. The CDR3 contains 16 residues.